Below, 16 T cell receptor beta chains from the same sample are listed, as sequenced in a study of T cells in Graves' hyperthyroidism and ophthalmopathy. TCR beta CDR3 sequences were amplified from RNA transcripts. HTBI primers drove first-round RT-PCR of the TCR CDR3. TCRdb reanalysed the multiplex PCR reads using MiXCR and keeps one entry per CDR3 protein. Counted here are about 340,000 distinct CDR3 sequences, 15% to 20% occurring once; the ten biggest clones make up 49%. The sample comprised blood. These receptors all stem from a woman in her forties or fifties with Graves' hyperthyroidism.

This clonotype appeared a few times. The rearrangement uses TRBV7-9 and TRBJ2-3; TRBD2 aligns across 7 bases. V gave up 0 bases and J gave up 2 bases; unmatched junction bases: 5. CDR3 length equals 16 residues. Germline V gene sequence: CDR1 SEHNR, CDR2 FQNEAQ (reference sequence). CDR3 nucleotide sequence: TGTGCCAGCAGCTTAGCGGGGAGCGGGGACACAGATACGCAGTATTTT. Its translation is CASSLAGSGDTDTQYF.

V gene TRBV20-1 combines with J gene TRBJ2-3, with 8 bases that match TRBD2. Looked up from germline, CDR1 is DFQATT and CDR2 is SNEGSKA (reference sequence). Trimming cost V 3 bases and J 3 bases; bases outside gene matches: 5. CDR3 size: 14 residues. CDR3 amino acids: CSASKAGGTDTQYF. The CDR3 region has the DNA TGCAGTGCTAGTAAGGCGGGAGGAACAGATACGCAGTATTTT.

V gene TRBV9 combines with J gene TRBJ2-5; the match to TRBD1 covers 9 bases. Germline CDR1 reads SGDLS; CDR2 reads YYNGEE. With 5 bases clipped from V and 1 base from J, the junction kept 18 bases outside the gene matches. This CDR3 has 19 residues. CDR3 region: CASSQPDRGGPQGQETQYF. CDR3 sequence (DNA): TGTGCCAGCAGTCAACCGGACAGGGGAGGGCCCCAGGGCCAAGAGACCCAGTACTTC. The full variable domain, rest sourced from reference TRBV9 and TRBJ2-5, is DSGVTQTPKHLITATGQRVTLRCSPRSGDLSVYWYQQSLDQGLQFLIQYYNGEERAKGNILERFSAQQFPDLHSELNLSSLELGDSALYFCASSQPDRGGPQGQETQYFGPGTRLLVL.

Worth noting for this clonotype: This may come from a read error, since a much larger clone is one base off. V usage is TRBV5-1 and J usage is TRBJ2-7; D perhaps matches TRBD2 (6 bases). Trimming stripped 1 base from V and 7 bases from J, with 12 bases between. The germline V gene has CDR1 SGHRS and CDR2 YFSETQ. The CDR3 loop spans 13 amino acids. The CDR3 here is CASSLRGSREQYF. For the CDR3, the DNA is TGCGCCAGCAGCTTGCGGGGGTCGAGGGAGCAGTACTTC.

Ten or more counts support this clonotype. The chain uses TRBV18 and TRBJ1-5; unclear D gene. The ends were cut back, 5 bases at V and 0 bases at J, with 11 bases in the middle. Germline V gene lookup returns CDR1 KGHSH and CDR2 LQKENI. CDR3 size: 15 residues. The CDR3 sequence: CASSTTDYSNQPQHF. The CDR3 DNA reads as TGTGCCAGCTCAACGACGGATTATAGCAATCAGCCCCAGCATTTT.

In its sample, this clonotype was seen many times. The chain couples TRBV10-3 to TRBJ1-5; D unclear. Germline lookup yields CDR1 ENHRY and CDR2 SYGVKD. The CDR3 contains 14 residues. The V end was cut by 5 bases, the J end by 5 bases, with 13 bases between. In DNA form, the CDR3 reads TGTGCCATCAGTTCAGCCCCTGATGATCAGCCCCAGCATTTT. Encoded protein: CAISSAPDDQPQHF.

There are many counts of this clonotype. The chain combines TRBV3-1 with TRBJ2-1, with D possibly TRBD2 on 5 matching bases. The CDR3 totals 16 residues. V was trimmed by 0 bases and J by 9 bases, leaving 18 bases between them. Germline-derived CDR1 and CDR2 are LGHDT and YNNKEL (reference sequence). Here the CDR3 DNA reads TGTGCCAGCAGCCAAGATGCTAGCCTACTTTTGGGTGAGCAGTTCTTC. Encoded protein: CASSQDASLLLGEQFF.

The rearrangement uses TRBV3-1 and TRBJ1-2; no reliable D call. There are 16 residues in the CDR3. V shed 1 base and J shed 8 bases, with 20 bases lying between them. CDR1 and CDR2 (germline): LGHDT, YNNKEL (reference sequence). In DNA, the CDR3 is TGTGCCAGCAGCCAAGGTGGGTCCAGTGCCTCCTCGGGCTACACCTTC. Its protein is CASSQGGSSASSGYTF.

The chain carries TRBV29-1 and TRBJ2-3, with D perhaps given as TRBD1 or TRBD2 (5 bases each). V was clipped by 5 bases and J by 5 bases, with 14 bases between them. The CDR3 spans 13 residues. CDR1 is SQVTM and CDR2 is ANQGSEA in the germline V gene. The CDR3 coding sequence is TGCAGCGTTCTTGGGGGAATCGGAGATACGCAGTATTTT. Translated, it gives CSVLGGIGDTQYF.

This clonotype was detected a few times. The V gene is TRBV27, the J gene TRBJ2-3; tentative D call: TRBD2 (6 bases). The CDR3 contains 15 residues. The V end was cut by 5 bases, the J end by 2 bases, with 14 bases between. The V gene's germline CDR1 is MNHEY and CDR2 SMNVEV (reference sequence). CDR3 DNA: TGTGCCAGCAGTCTGGGGACTTCTTTCACAGATACGCAGTATTTT. This translates into CASSLGTSFTDTQYF.

This clonotype was counted ten times or more. This rearrangement joins TRBV12-3 or TRBV12-4 to TRBJ2-5, with no clear D. The CDR3 sequence is 14 residues long. Trimming stripped 6 bases from V and 3 bases from J, with 14 bases between. CDR3 region: CASSPPALKETQYF. In DNA form, the CDR3 reads TGTGCCAGCAGCCCTCCGGCCCTTAAAGAGACCCAGTACTTC.

This clonotype was detected many times. This rearrangement joins TRBV7-6 to TRBJ2-7; 7 nucleotides match TRBD1. Germline V gene lookup returns CDR1 SGHVS and CDR2 FNYEAQ. The CDR3 loop spans 12 amino acids. The V and J ends lost 11 bases and 4 bases, in that order; junction bases with no gene match: 8. The CDR3 nucleotides read TGTGCCGGAACGAGGGACAGTTACGAGCAGTACTTC. Its translation is CAGTRDSYEQYF.

This clonotype showed up many times. The rearrangement joins TRBV5-1 to TRBJ2-5; TRBD2 agrees at 13 bases. The J segment lost 1 base and the V segment lost 4 bases, leaving 4 bases of the junction unmatched. The CDR3 spans 16 residues. CDR1 SGHRS and CDR2 YFSETQ come from the germline V gene. CDR3 coding DNA: TGCGCCAGCAGCCCAGGACTAGCGGGGGCCCAAGAGACCCAGTACTTC. Amino acids: CASSPGLAGAQETQYF.

In this sample, this clonotype turned up a few times. The chain couples TRBV7-9 to TRBJ1-2; no definite D call. CDR1 and CDR2 from the germline V gene are SEHNR and FQNEAQ (reference sequence). The CDR3 totals 12 residues. The V and J ends lost 3 bases and 7 bases respectively, with 9 bases between them. The CDR3 is CASSLRPGGYTF. Here the CDR3 DNA reads TGTGCCAGCAGCTTGCGACCCGGTGGCTACACCTTC.

This clonotype was seen repeatedly, ten times or more. This chain joins TRBV5-1 and TRBJ2-3; the match to TRBD2 covers 7 bases. CDR3 length: 15 residues. The V gene end was trimmed by 6 bases and the J gene end by 1 base; junction bases not matched to a gene: 8. The germline V gene encodes CDR1 SGHRS and CDR2 YFSETQ. The chain's CDR3 is CASKLAGYGTDTQYF. The CDR3 DNA follows: TGCGCCAGCAAGTTAGCGGGTTACGGCACAGATACGCAGTATTTT.

This clonotype was seen more than once but under ten times. This chain links TRBV6-4 with TRBJ2-1; D call uncertain. Germline CDR1 is MRHNA and CDR2 is SNTAGT. V was cut by 6 bases and J by 10 bases, with 19 bases left in between. The CDR3 consists of 14 residues. The CDR3 nucleotides read TGTGCCAGCAGACTGGACGGCGCCGCCAAGGAGCAGTTCTTC. Amino acids: CASRLDGAAKEQFF.